This T cell receptor (beta chain) derives from a study of blood T cell repertoires in COVID-19 (TCRdb year 2020). Broadly, across the study: Collaborator samples came from the United States, Italy and Spain and covered acute and convalescent phases of COVID-19. A freely available public database, intended as a resource for researchers studying the immune response to SARS-CoV-2, is where the repertoires were released. Nearly every sample came with metadata listing a de-identified subject ID, COVID-19 status, age in years and sex. Where HLA class I and class II types were available, the types were taken from metadata supplied by the sample provider, not from assay-based typing. The material from the prospective study consisted of cDNA or gDNA derived from T cells, B-cell-depleted T cells, or PBMCs. The dataset comprised deeply sampled blood TCRbeta repertoires from subjects exposed to, actively infected with, or recovered from COVID-19. The samples were drawn from the first 160 participants of the ongoing ImmuneRACE study and from 950 to 1,500 subjects provided by 6 global collaborators. Paper-wide results and their limitations: The quantity of clinical and demographic metadata differed by source and by participant and was supplied without curation.

Notes on this clone: Its binding antigen is unknown. Base qualities are missing; no much larger clone stands one base away.

The collaborating institutions used their own protocols to collect whole blood in K2EDTA tubes. Collaborator samples were shipped for TCRbeta analysis as frozen whole blood, isolated PBMCs, or DNA extracted from either sample type. Measured from the cysteine to the phenylalanine, the CDR3 is 12 residues long. Only the CDR3 region is kept as DNA, spanning 36 bases read in frame from base 1. The junction shows trimming of 2 bases on V and 5 bases on J, plus 9 bases between the germline ends. For CDR1 and CDR2, the germline V gene (reference sequence) lists GTSNPN and SVGIG. The immunoSEQ Assay, a bias-controlled multiplex PCR, was used to amplify TCRbeta CDR3 regions from genomic DNA. Concerning the study's data processing: Within the assay, amplification of reference gene primers was used to estimate how many nucleated cells each sample contained. To quantify the absolute abundance of each unique TCRbeta CDR3 rearrangement, sequence reads were collapsed and filtered. For each sample, productive Simpson clonality was calculated by taking the square root of Simpson's diversity index across productive rearrangements. TCRdb obtained this table from immuneACCESS and retained in-frame rearrangements with V and J assigned. These tables miss some clones; where compared with another copy, unresolved V genes account for less than half of the shortfall, and the remainder is unexplained. The DNA was the basis for D and trimming; V, J and clone size are from that table. This sample gives a few hundred thousand clones in total; about 87% of them show up just once. Together, the top ten hold over 3.5% of the sample.

The TCR was taken from a woman aged 35 to 49 with acute or convalescent COVID-19. Material for sequencing was peripheral blood. Here the chain combines TRBV30 and TRBJ1-1; D gene: possibly TRBD1, on 5 matching bases. The encoded CDR3 is CAWSQGWTEAFF. DNA sequence: TGTGCCTGGAGTCAGGGTTGGACTGAAGCTTTCTTT.